The 20 T cell receptor beta chains below were found in one sample sequenced in a study of CD4 T cells in relation to SARS-CoV-2 and coronaviruses. Assay used: immunoSEQ multiplex PCR; TCRdb lists only in-frame clones, some missing. This sample carries about 47,000 clones, approximately 80% of them seen once, and the ten largest clones take under 1.5%. What these receptors recognize is not known. Specimen: naive CD4+ T cells from PBMCs, cultured in vitro. Stated subset: naive CD4+ T cells isolated by negative enrichment. The receptors originated from an adult with COVID-19.

This clone was recorded a few times. V and J are TRBV6-4 and TRBJ2-1, with 11 bases fitting TRBD1. Per the germline V gene, CDR1 is MRHNA and CDR2 is SNTAGT. V shed 4 bases and J 6 bases; nucleotides not matched to a gene: 5. This CDR3 region has 15 residues. Here the CDR3 reads CASSGGQGEGNEQFF. CDR3 nucleotides: TGTGCCAGCAGTGGGGGACAGGGGGAAGGCAATGAGCAGTTCTTC.

Only a few counts were recorded for this clone. This sequence joins TRBV30 and TRBJ2-1; no clear D. This CDR3 has 13 residues. The germline CDR1 and CDR2 sequences are GTSNPN and SVGIG (reference sequence). The V end was cut by 0 bases, the J end by 3 bases, with 6 bases between. The CDR3 region has the DNA TGTGCCTGGAGTGTGCAGTTCTACAATGAGCAGTTCTTC. This translates into CAWSVQFYNEQFF.

This clone was detected once. CDR3 in amino acids: CASSFSTSGSDEQYF. CDR3 nucleotides: TGCGCCAGCAGCTTTTCGACTAGCGGGTCTGACGAGCAGTACTTC. The chain joins TRBV5-1 to TRBJ2-7; 10 bases match TRBD2. V lost 2 bases and J lost 5; bases outside the gene matches: 7. The CDR3 is 15 amino acids. Per the germline V gene, CDR1 is SGHRS and CDR2 is YFSETQ.

This clone appeared once. The chain recombines TRBV5-1 with TRBJ1-4, with 8 bases lining up with TRBD1. The CDR3 is 18 amino acids. J lost 5 bases, V lost 0 bases, and 12 bases had no gene match. Germline V gene data show CDR1 as SGHRS and CDR2 as YFSETQ. The CDR3, as DNA: TGCGCCAGCAGCTTGGCCGCCCCCACAGGGGGTGAGAATGAAAAACTGTTTTTT. Residues: CASSLAAPTGGENEKLFF.

The J gene is TRBJ1-4, the V gene TRBV2, with D possibly TRBD1 on 5 matching bases. The V end was cut by 6 bases, the J end by 0 bases, with 8 bases between. This CDR3 contains 14 residues. Looked up from germline, CDR1 is SNHLY and CDR2 is FYNNEI. The CDR3: CASSGQATNEKLFF. CDR3 nucleotide sequence: TGTGCCAGCAGCGGACAAGCAACTAATGAAAAACTGTTTTTT.

The chain combines TRBV3-1 (or the pseudogene TRBV3-2) with TRBJ1-5; D gene unclear. Per germline, CDR1 LGHDT and CDR2 YNNKEL (reference sequence). This CDR3 contains 18 residues. V lost 0 bases, J lost 0 bases, and 15 bases lay in between. The CDR3 protein is CASSQDPTSSGSNQPQHF. CDR3 nucleotide sequence: TGTGCCAGCAGCCAAGATCCTACCTCATCGGGTAGCAATCAGCCCCAGCATTTT.

V is TRBV30 and J is TRBJ1-1; D not certain. V shed 4 bases and J shed 3 bases, with 12 bases lying between them. Germline CDR1 is GTSNPN and CDR2 is SVGIG (reference sequence). This CDR3 has 13 residues. This CDR3 is CAWTQYKDTEAFF. CDR3 sequence (DNA): TGTGCCTGGACCCAATACAAGGACACTGAAGCTTTCTTT.

J is TRBJ1-1 and V is TRBV6-5, with TRBD1 as a possible D gene (6 bases). Germline CDR1 and CDR2: MNHEY and SVGAGI. Trimming took off 5 bases at V and 6 bases at J, with 13 bases between the two ends. CDR3 length: 13 residues. The CDR3 is CASSLQGTAEAFF. Here the CDR3 DNA reads TGTGCCAGCAGTCTGCAGGGGACCGCTGAAGCTTTCTTT.

The gene calls are TRBV19 and TRBJ2-3, with TRBD1 as a possible D gene (5 bases). The CDR3 covers 13 residues. V was trimmed by 6 bases and J by 1 base, leaving 8 bases between them. The germline V gene encodes CDR1 LNHDA and CDR2 SQIVND (reference sequence). The CDR3 DNA reads as TGTGCCAGTAGCCCGACAGGCACAGATACGCAGTATTTT. Translating it yields CASSPTGTDTQYF. Full variable domain (missing parts from reference TRBV19 and TRBJ2-3): DGGITQSPKYLFRKEGQNVTLSCEQNLNHDAMYWYRQDPGQGLRLIYYSQIVNDFQKGDIAEGYSVSREKKESFPLTVTSAQKNPTAFYLCASSPTGTDTQYFGPGTRLTVL.

This clone was seen a handful of times. The chain joins TRBV11-2 to TRBJ1-5, with 8 positions matching TRBD1. V shed 5 bases, J shed 3 bases, and the junction held 6 bases outside the gene matches. This CDR3 contains 15 residues. CDR1 SGHAT and CDR2 FQNNGV come from the germline V gene. Here the CDR3 DNA reads TGTGCCAGCAGCCCGGGACAGGAGATCAATCAGCCCCAGCATTTT. Its translation: CASSPGQEINQPQHF.

The V gene is TRBV15, the J gene TRBJ2-7; no clear D gene. There are 13 residues in the CDR3. V was cut by 3 bases and J by 3 bases, with 9 bases left in between. Germline V CDR1 and CDR2: LNHNV, YYDKDF (reference sequence). Here the CDR3 DNA reads TGTGCCACCAGCAGTAACAGACACTACGAGCAGTACTTC. It codes for CATSSNRHYEQYF.

The gene calls are TRBV7-2 and TRBJ2-3; TRBD2 matches at 10 bases. The CDR3 has 18 residues. Per germline, CDR1 SGHTA and CDR2 FQGNSA. V trimming: 1 base; J trimming: 2 bases; junction bases outside the gene matches: 9. CDR3 residues: CASSLVPSGRGPTDTQYF. CDR3 sequence (DNA): TGTGCCAGCAGCTTAGTCCCTAGCGGGAGAGGCCCCACAGATACGCAGTATTTT.

The chain carries TRBV15 and TRBJ2-2; the D is unclear. The CDR3 runs to 14 residues. The V gene's germline CDR1 is LNHNV and CDR2 YYDKDF (reference sequence). Trimming removed 3 bases at V and 2 bases at J, with 7 bases between. DNA of the CDR3: TGTGCCACCAGCAGTTGGAGTAACACCGGGGAGCTGTTTTTT. This encodes CATSSWSNTGELFF.

The rearrangement joins TRBV14 to TRBJ1-1, with D perhaps matching TRBD1 (5 bases). This CDR3 has 14 amino acids. The germline V gene has CDR1 SGHDN and CDR2 FVKESK. V lost 2 bases to trimming and J lost 4 bases, with 11 bases between them. DNA for the CDR3: TGTGCCAGCAGCCAACAGGGTTCGATCACTGAAGCTTTCTTT. Translation: CASSQQGSITEAFF.

The V gene is TRBV29-1, the J gene TRBJ2-3; D remains unclear. Germline-derived CDR1 and CDR2 are SQVTM and ANQGSEA. CDR3 length equals 11 residues. Trimming left V 1 base short and J 4 bases short, with 3 bases between. The CDR3 DNA is TGCAGCGTTGAAGTATCAGATACGCAGTATTTT. This sequence encodes CSVEVSDTQYF.

As DNA, the CDR3 is TGTGCCAGCAGCCAAGGGCAGGGGGCTTTCGGCTACACCTTC. Residues: CASSQGQGAFGYTF. V gene TRBV3-1 (or the pseudogene TRBV3-2) combines with J gene TRBJ1-2, with 8 bases fitting TRBD1. Germline CDR1 reads LGHDT; CDR2 reads YNNKEL (reference sequence). V shed 1 base, J shed 8 bases, and the junction held 6 bases outside the gene matches. The CDR3 length is 14 residues.

The genes are TRBV5-4 and TRBJ2-1; D may be TRBD1 (5 bases). Germline assignment: CDR1 SGHNT and CDR2 YYREEE (reference sequence). This CDR3 has 13 amino acids. Trimming took off 1 base at V and 5 bases at J, with 7 bases between the two ends. The CDR3 nucleotides are TGTGCCAGCAGCTTGACAGGTGACAATGAGCAGTTCTTC. Its translation: CASSLTGDNEQFF.

This rearrangement joins TRBV2 to TRBJ1-4; 8 nucleotides match TRBD1. Germline V gene sequence: CDR1 SNHLY, CDR2 FYNNEI. Unmatched junction bases numbered 11, after V lost 7 bases and J lost 7 bases. The CDR3 runs to 15 residues. This chain's CDR3 is CASTFTPDRGEKLFF. In nucleotides, the CDR3 is TGTGCCAGCACCTTTACCCCCGACAGGGGTGAAAAACTGTTTTTT. The entire variable domain, with the rest obtained from reference TRBV2 and TRBJ1-4, is as follows: EPEVTQTPSHQVTQMGQEVILRCVPISNHLYFYWYRQILGQKVEFLVSFYNNEISEKSEIFDDQFSVERPDGSNFTLKIRSTKLEDSAMYFCASTFTPDRGEKLFFGSGTQLSVL.

CDR3 region: CASSRWTDNTEAFF. The CDR3 nucleotides are TGCGCCAGCAGCCGATGGACAGACAACACTGAAGCTTTCTTT. The rearrangement uses TRBV5-1 and TRBJ1-1; D might be TRBD1 (6 bases). Germline CDR1 reads SGHRS; CDR2 reads YFSETQ. V was trimmed by 4 bases and J by 2 bases, leaving 12 bases between them. The CDR3 has 14 residues.

The chain links TRBV20-1 to TRBJ2-2; 7 positions agree with TRBD2. The CDR3 has 15 amino acids. The germline gives CDR1 DFQATT, CDR2 SNEGSKA (reference sequence). V was clipped by 3 bases and J by 8 bases; unmatched bases: 12. CDR3 sequence: CSASLAGVRLGELFF. DNA for the CDR3: TGCAGTGCTAGTCTGGCGGGAGTTAGATTAGGGGAGCTGTTTTTT.